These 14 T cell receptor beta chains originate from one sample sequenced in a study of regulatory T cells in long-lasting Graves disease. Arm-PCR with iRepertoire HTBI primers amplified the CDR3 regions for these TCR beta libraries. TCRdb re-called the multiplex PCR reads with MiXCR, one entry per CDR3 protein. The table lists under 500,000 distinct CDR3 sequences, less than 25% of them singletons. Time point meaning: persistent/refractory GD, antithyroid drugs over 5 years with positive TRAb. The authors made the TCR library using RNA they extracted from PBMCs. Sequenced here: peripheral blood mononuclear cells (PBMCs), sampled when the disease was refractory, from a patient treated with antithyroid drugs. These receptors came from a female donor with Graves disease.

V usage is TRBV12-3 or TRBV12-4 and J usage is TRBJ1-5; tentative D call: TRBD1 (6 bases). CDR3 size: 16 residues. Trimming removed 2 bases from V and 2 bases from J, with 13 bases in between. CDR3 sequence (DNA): TGTGCCAGCAGTTTAAGCGTAGGGGGTGGCAATCAGCCCCAGCATTTT. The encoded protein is CASSLSVGGGNQPQHF.

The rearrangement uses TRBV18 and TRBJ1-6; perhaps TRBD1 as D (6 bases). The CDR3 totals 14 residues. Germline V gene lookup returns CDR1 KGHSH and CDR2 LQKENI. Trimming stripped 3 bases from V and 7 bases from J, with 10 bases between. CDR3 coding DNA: TGTGCCAGCTCACCCCGGACAGAAAATTCACCCCTCCACTTT. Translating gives CASSPRTENSPLHF.

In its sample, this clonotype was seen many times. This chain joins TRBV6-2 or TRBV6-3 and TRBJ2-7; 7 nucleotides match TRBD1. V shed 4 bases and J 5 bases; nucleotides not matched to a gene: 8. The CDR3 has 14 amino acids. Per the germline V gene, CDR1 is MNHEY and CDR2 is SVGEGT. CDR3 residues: CASSSYLQGDEQYF. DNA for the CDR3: TGTGCCAGCAGTTCCTATCTGCAGGGGGACGAGCAGTACTTC.

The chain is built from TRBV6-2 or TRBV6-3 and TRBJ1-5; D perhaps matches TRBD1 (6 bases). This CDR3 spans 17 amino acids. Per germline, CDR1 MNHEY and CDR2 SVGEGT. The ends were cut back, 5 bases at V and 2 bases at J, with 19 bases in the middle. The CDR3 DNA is TGTGCCAGCAGTCCCCTGGGGACACCGATAGGCAATCAGCCCCAGCATTTT. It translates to CASSPLGTPIGNQPQHF.

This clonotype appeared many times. CDR3 amino acids: CASSLRRSAGAFF. The CDR3 coding sequence is TGTGCCAGCAGTTTACGTAGGTCCGCGGGGGCTTTCTTT. The chain combines TRBV12-3 or TRBV12-4 with TRBJ1-1; D not resolved. V shed 2 bases and J shed 11 bases, with 15 bases lying between them. This CDR3 is 13 amino acids long.

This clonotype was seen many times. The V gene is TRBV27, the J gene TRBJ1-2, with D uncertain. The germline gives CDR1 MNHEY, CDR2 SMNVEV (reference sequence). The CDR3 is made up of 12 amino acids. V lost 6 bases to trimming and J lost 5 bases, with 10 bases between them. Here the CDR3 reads CASSPFGYGYTF. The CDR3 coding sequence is TGTGCCAGCAGCCCATTCGGATATGGCTACACCTTC.

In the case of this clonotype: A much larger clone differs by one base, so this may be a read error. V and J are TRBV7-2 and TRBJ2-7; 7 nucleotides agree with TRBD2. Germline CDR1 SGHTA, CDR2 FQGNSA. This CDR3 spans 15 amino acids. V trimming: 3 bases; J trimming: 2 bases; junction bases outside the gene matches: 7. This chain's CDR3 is CASSLAGTTTYEQYF. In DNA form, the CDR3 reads TGTGCCAGCAGCTTGGCCGGGACTACTACCTACGAGCAGTACTTC.

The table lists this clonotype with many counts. CDR3 loop: CSAPTGGTHGYTF. DNA for the CDR3: TGCAGTGCACCGACAGGGGGTACACATGGCTACACCTTC. J is TRBJ1-2 and V is TRBV20-1; 9 bases line up with TRBD1. V lost 6 bases and J lost 6; bases outside the gene matches: 8. Germline V gene lookup returns CDR1 DFQATT and CDR2 SNEGSKA (reference sequence). The CDR3 is made up of 13 amino acids.

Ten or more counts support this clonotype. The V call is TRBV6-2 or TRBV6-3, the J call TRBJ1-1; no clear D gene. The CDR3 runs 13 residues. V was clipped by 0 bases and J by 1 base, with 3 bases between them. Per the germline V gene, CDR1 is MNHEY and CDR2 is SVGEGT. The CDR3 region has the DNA TGTGCCAGCAGTTACTCTACGAACACTGAAGCTTTCTTT. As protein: CASSYSTNTEAFF.

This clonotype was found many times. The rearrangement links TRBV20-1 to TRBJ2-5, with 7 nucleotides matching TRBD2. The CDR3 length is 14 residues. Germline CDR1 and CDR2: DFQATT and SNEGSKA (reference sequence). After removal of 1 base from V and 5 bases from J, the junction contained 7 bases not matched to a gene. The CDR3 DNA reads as TGCAGTGCTAGAGTTCCGGGAGGTTCGGAGACCCAGTACTTC. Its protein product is CSARVPGGSETQYF.

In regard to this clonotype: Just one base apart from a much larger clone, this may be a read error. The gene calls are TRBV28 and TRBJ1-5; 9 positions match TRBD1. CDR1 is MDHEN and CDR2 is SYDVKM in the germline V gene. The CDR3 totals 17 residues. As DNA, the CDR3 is TGTGCCGGCAGTTTCCTGATCGGACAGGGGCAGGATCAGCCCCAGCATTTT. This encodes CAGSFLIGQGQDQPQHF. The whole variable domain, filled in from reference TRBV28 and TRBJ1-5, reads DVKVTQSSRYLVKRTGEKVFLECVQDMDHENMFWYRQDPGLGLRLIYFSYDVKMKEKGDIPEGYSVSREKKERFSLILESASTNQTSMYLCAGSFLIGQGQDQPQHFGDGTRLSIL.

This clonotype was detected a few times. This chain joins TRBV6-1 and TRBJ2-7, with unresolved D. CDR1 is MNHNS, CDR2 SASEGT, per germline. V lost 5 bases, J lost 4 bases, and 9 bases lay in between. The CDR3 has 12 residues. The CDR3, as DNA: TGTGCCAGCAGTCCAAAACCGTACGAGCAGTACTTC. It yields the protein CASSPKPYEQYF.

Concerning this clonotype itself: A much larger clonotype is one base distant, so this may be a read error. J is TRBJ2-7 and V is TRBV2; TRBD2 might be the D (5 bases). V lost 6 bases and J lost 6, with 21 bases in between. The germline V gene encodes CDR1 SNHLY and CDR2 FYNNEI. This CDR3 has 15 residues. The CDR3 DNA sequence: TGTGCCAGCAGCGAGGGAGACTCCTCGACCTGCGAGCAGTACTTC. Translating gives CASSEGDSSTCEQYF.

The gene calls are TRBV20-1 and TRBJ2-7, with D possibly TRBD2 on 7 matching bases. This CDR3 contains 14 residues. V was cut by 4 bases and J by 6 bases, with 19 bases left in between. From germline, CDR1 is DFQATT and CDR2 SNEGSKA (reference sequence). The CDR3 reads CSAKGGLAGAEQYF. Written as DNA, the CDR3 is TGCAGTGCTAAAGGTGGTTTGGCGGGGGCCGAGCAGTACTTC.